This entry lists 2 T cell receptor beta chains sequenced from one sample in a study of preoperative IRX-2 immunotherapy in early breast cancer. Treatment indicated: preoperative locoregional IRX-2 cytokine immunotherapy. Clones were read by immunoSEQ multiplex PCR, and TCRdb kept only the in-frame ones, dropping some. The profile shows around 95,000 clones, more than 80% of them singletons. Source: tumor tissue, taken after IRX-2 immunotherapy. All receptors come from a human donor with breast cancer.

V usage is TRBV28 and J usage is TRBJ2-7, with 11 bases aligning to TRBD2. The germline gives CDR1 MDHEN, CDR2 SYDVKM. J lost 5 bases, V lost 5 bases, and 5 bases had no gene match. The CDR3 extends over 14 amino acids. CDR3 amino acids: CASSTTSGSHEQYF. The CDR3 DNA follows: TGTGCCAGCAGTACAACTAGCGGGAGCCACGAGCAGTACTTC.

About this clone itself: Germline is not matched at one junction end, which may reflect a read error. One or more nucleotides could not be called with certainty, so the encoded amino acid is given as X. Here the CDR3 DNA reads TGCGCCAGCAGMTTGGTGGGTATGGATCAGCCCCAGCATTTT. Its translation is CASXLVGMDQPQHF. V gene TRBV5-1 combines with J gene TRBJ1-5, with D uncertain. The CDR3 contains 14 residues. The germline V gene encodes CDR1 SGHRS and CDR2 YFSETQ.